Each of the 7 T cell receptor beta chains below was sequenced from the same sample in a study of blood T cell repertoires in COVID-19. The assay was immunoSEQ multiplex PCR, and TCRdb's table has in-frame clones only and misses some. The repertoire has 150,000 to 190,000 clones, 70% to 90% of them found once; the top ten carry more than 6.5%. Sequenced: peripheral blood. Receptors originate from a woman aged 55-69 years with COVID-19, enrolled during active disease.

The V and J genes are TRBV6-5 and TRBJ1-3; D is unclear. Trimming removed 1 base at V and 4 bases at J, with 11 bases between. Looked up from germline, CDR1 is MNHEY and CDR2 is SVGAGI. There are 15 residues in the CDR3. Here the CDR3 reads CASSYLPRSGNTIYF. CDR3 nucleotides: TGTGCCAGCAGTTACTTGCCTCGGTCGGGAAACACCATATATTTT.

This clone was seen more than once but under ten times. The DNA for the CDR3 is TGTGCCAGCAGTGCCCGGGACAGGGGGTTTGAGACCCAGTACTTC. Its protein product is CASSARDRGFETQYF. The rearrangement joins TRBV2 to TRBJ2-5, with TRBD1 identical over 11 bases. Looked up from germline, CDR1 is SNHLY and CDR2 is FYNNEI. Trimming at V came to 4 bases and at J to 5 bases, leaving 6 bases not matched to a gene. The CDR3 extends over 15 amino acids.

V and J are TRBV7-9 and TRBJ2-2; TRBD1 matches at 7 bases. V was pared by 6 bases and J by 0 bases, with 4 bases of the junction left unmatched. The germline CDR1 and CDR2 sequences are SEHNR and FQNEAQ (reference sequence). The CDR3 is 15 residues long. CDR3 amino acids: CASRPGTANTGELFF. CDR3 in DNA: TGTGCCAGCAGGCCCGGGACAGCGAACACCGGGGAGCTGTTTTTT.

The rearrangement uses TRBV5-1 and TRBJ2-3; a weak D match, TRBD2 (6 bases). The CDR3 contains 15 residues. V lost 2 bases and J 1 base, leaving 11 bases between the germline ends. Germline V gene data show CDR1 as SGHRS and CDR2 as YFSETQ. The CDR3 protein is CASSFDGGGTDTQYF. The CDR3 DNA is TGCGCCAGCAGCTTCGATGGAGGGGGCACAGATACGCAGTATTTT.

This chain uses TRBV6-5 with TRBJ1-1, with 7 bases fitting TRBD1. Germline CDR1 MNHEY, CDR2 SVGAGI. This CDR3 has 15 amino acids. Losses at the gene ends were 8 bases for V and 4 bases for J; bases not matched to a gene: 13. CDR3 residues: CASQLQGVGGTEAFF. In DNA, the CDR3 is TGTGCCAGCCAACTCCAGGGGGTTGGGGGCACTGAAGCTTTCTTT.

J is TRBJ1-2 and V is TRBV6-1, with TRBD1 matching 9 bases. The CDR3 is 17 residues long. Germline values: CDR1 MNHNS, CDR2 SASEGT. The ends lost 3 bases at V and 0 bases at J; junction bases unmatched: 8. This CDR3 reads CASSDPWTGESNYGYTF. DNA for the CDR3: TGTGCCAGCAGTGACCCTTGGACAGGGGAATCTAACTATGGCTACACCTTC.

This clone was found a few times. This chain joins TRBV19 and TRBJ1-5; D might be TRBD1 (5 bases). CDR1 is LNHDA and CDR2 is SQIVND in the germline V gene (reference sequence). V lost 6 bases and J 3 bases, leaving 15 bases between the germline ends. The CDR3 consists of 15 residues. The CDR3 DNA reads as TGTGCCAGTAGCCTGATCAGGGCGAACAATCAGCCCCAGCATTTT. Its protein is CASSLIRANNQPQHF.